Below, 28 T cell receptor beta chains from the same sample are listed, as sequenced in a study of T cells in pancreatic ductal adenocarcinoma. Generated by immunoSEQ multiplex PCR, the TCRdb table keeps only in-frame clones and is missing some. Among 85,000 to 120,000 clones listed, roughly 95% were seen once. Surgery without prior neoadjuvant therapy was the treatment of the selected pancreatic ductal adenocarcinoma patients. Sequenced input: PBMCs. Receptor source: a human donor with pancreatic ductal adenocarcinoma.

The V gene is TRBV11-2, the J gene TRBJ1-1; unclear D gene. The CDR3 loop spans 13 amino acids. The V and J ends lost 0 bases and 10 bases respectively, with 12 bases between them. Germline V gene data show CDR1 as SGHAT and CDR2 as FQNNGV. CDR3 sequence: CASSLDLAGGAFF. For the CDR3, the DNA is TGTGCCAGCAGCTTAGATCTGGCGGGAGGAGCTTTCTTT.

This chain connects TRBV5-5 to TRBJ2-7; 7 nucleotides agree with TRBD1. Unmatched junction bases numbered 12, after V lost 5 bases and J lost 4 bases. The germline gives CDR1 SGHKS, CDR2 YYEKEE (reference sequence). The CDR3 is made up of 15 amino acids. For the CDR3, the DNA is TGTGCCAGCAGAACCCGTGGGGACAGCTTATACGAGCAGTACTTC. Amino acid sequence: CASRTRGDSLYEQYF.

This sequence joins TRBV5-5 and TRBJ2-5; 7 bases match TRBD2. Trimming cost V 4 bases and J 9 bases; bases outside gene matches: 15. This CDR3 comprises 15 residues. Germline-derived CDR1 and CDR2 are SGHKS and YYEKEE (reference sequence). The CDR3 protein is CASSISGTTGRAQYF. The DNA of the CDR3 is TGTGCCAGCAGCATCTCCGGGACTACGGGCCGGGCCCAGTACTTC.

The V call is TRBV4-1, the J call TRBJ2-1; TRBD2 matches 13 bases. V lost 1 base and J lost 6; bases outside the gene matches: 9. CDR3 size: 18 residues. The germline V gene has CDR1 MGHRA and CDR2 YSYEKL. CDR3 DNA: TGCGCCAGCAGCCAAGGCCCGGGACTAGCGGGATCGATCAATGAGCAGTTCTTC. It yields the protein CASSQGPGLAGSINEQFF.

This chain uses TRBV30 with TRBJ2-3; no clear D. The CDR3 totals 15 residues. CDR1 GTSNPN and CDR2 SVGIG come from the germline V gene (reference sequence). V lost 0 bases and J 0 bases, leaving 10 bases between the germline ends. The DNA of the CDR3 is TGTGCCTGGAGTGTCGTCGTAACTAGCACAGATACGCAGTATTTT. Its protein product is CAWSVVVTSTDTQYF. Full variable domain (missing parts from reference TRBV30 and TRBJ2-3): SQTIHQWPATLVQPVGSPLSLECTVEGTSNPNLYWYRQAAGRGLQLLFYSVGIGQISSEVPQNLSASRPQDRQFILSSKKLLLSDSGFYLCAWSVVVTSTDTQYFGPGTRLTVL.

This chain links TRBV5-1 with TRBJ2-5, with TRBD2 matching over 14 bases. Germline V CDR1 and CDR2: SGHRS, YFSETQ. CDR3 length equals 17 residues. Losses at the gene ends were 0 bases for V and 5 bases for J; bases not matched to a gene: 6. As DNA, the CDR3 is TGCGCCAGCAGCTTGGGTGGGACTAGCGGGAGTTTGGAGACCCAGTACTTC. It specifies CASSLGGTSGSLETQYF.

The V gene is TRBV2, the J gene TRBJ2-1; D unclear. The CDR3 totals 14 residues. Trimming left V 8 bases short and J 0 bases short, with 11 bases between. Germline CDR1 reads SNHLY; CDR2 reads FYNNEI. CDR3 in DNA: TGTGCCAGCGGTGCGCGGAGCTCCTACAATGAGCAGTTCTTC. It is translated as CASGARSSYNEQFF.

The chain recombines TRBV11-2 with TRBJ2-5; 8 positions match TRBD1. Germline loops: CDR1 SGHAT, CDR2 FQNNGV. The CDR3 is made up of 13 amino acids. After removal of 6 bases from V and 5 bases from J, the junction contained 5 bases not matched to a gene. CDR3 nucleotides: TGTGCCAGCAGAGGACAGGGAGCGGAGACCCAGTACTTC. This translates into CASRGQGAETQYF.

This chain uses TRBV18 with TRBJ2-2; perhaps TRBD1 as D (7 bases). The CDR3 covers 17 residues. Germline V gives CDR1 KGHSH, CDR2 LQKENI. The germline V and J ends were trimmed by 2 bases and 5 bases, with 18 bases remaining between them. The CDR3 sequence: CASSPSRGASRTGELFF. CDR3 nucleotide sequence: TGTGCCAGCTCACCATCCAGGGGGGCGTCGAGGACCGGGGAGCTGTTTTTT.

This clone was found once. In nucleotides, the CDR3 is TGTGCCAGCAGCTGGGTAGGGGGCGAGGCTGAGCAGTTCTTC. It yields the protein CASSWVGGEAEQFF. The chain joins TRBV7-2 to TRBJ2-1, with TRBD1 identical over 7 bases. The V gene's germline CDR1 is SGHTA and CDR2 FQGNSA. The CDR3 contains 14 residues. V lost 4 bases, J lost 9 bases, and 9 bases stayed unmatched.

The rearrangement uses TRBV5-1 and TRBJ2-7; perhaps TRBD2 as D (6 bases). The CDR3 contains 14 residues. V lost 2 bases and J lost 6, with 15 bases in between. Germline values: CDR1 SGHRS, CDR2 YFSETQ. The DNA for the CDR3 is TGCGCCAGCAGCTTATTCGGAGGGCTTAGCGAGCAGTACTTC. Translation: CASSLFGGLSEQYF.

The count of this clone is one. DNA for the CDR3: TGTGCCAGCAGCCTGGCAGGGACTGGAAACACCATATATTTT. This encodes CASSLAGTGNTIYF. V and J are TRBV5-4 and TRBJ1-3; weak D call: TRBD1 (5 bases). CDR1 is SGHNT, CDR2 YYREEE, per germline (reference sequence). The CDR3 runs to 14 residues. The V end was cut by 4 bases, the J end by 2 bases, with 10 bases between.

CDR3: CASSWLQNFHYEQYF. For the CDR3, the DNA is TGTGCCAGCAGCTGGTTACAGAACTTCCACTACGAGCAGTACTTC. The chain joins TRBV5-6 to TRBJ2-7, with D hard to call. The CDR3 length is 15 residues. The V gene's germline CDR1 is SGHDT and CDR2 YYEEEE. Deletions cut 3 bases from V and 3 bases from J, with 16 bases between.

The genes are TRBV9 and TRBJ1-1; no clear D gene. The CDR3 consists of 13 residues. The V gene lost 3 bases and the J gene lost 4 bases, with 10 bases spanning the gap. Germline CDR1 and CDR2: SGDLS and YYNGEE. CDR3 sequence: CASSANGGTEAFF. The CDR3 DNA reads TGTGCCAGCAGCGCTAACGGAGGCACTGAAGCTTTCTTT.

V and J are TRBV28 and TRBJ2-1; unclear D gene. The CDR3 runs 15 residues. Germline values: CDR1 MDHEN, CDR2 SYDVKM. With 5 bases removed from V and 4 bases from J, the gap between germline ends came to 15 bases. The CDR3 coding sequence is TGTGCCAGCAGTCCCCCGTCCATCAGTTACAATGAGCAGTTCTTC. It yields the protein CASSPPSISYNEQFF.

The rearrangement uses TRBV5-4 and TRBJ2-3, with a possible D match to TRBD1 (6 bases). V shed 4 bases and J shed 5 bases, with 11 bases lying between them. Per the germline V gene, CDR1 is SGHNT and CDR2 is YYREEE (reference sequence). The CDR3 sequence is 13 residues long. CDR3 bases: TGTGCCAGCAGCCAGGGGTTGGGAGATACGCAGTATTTT. As protein: CASSQGLGDTQYF.

The chain joins TRBV28 to TRBJ2-7; 8 nucleotides align to TRBD1. CDR1 and CDR2 from the germline V gene are MDHEN and SYDVKM. Losses at the gene ends were 5 bases for V and 3 bases for J; bases not matched to a gene: 3. This CDR3 is built from 13 residues. CDR3: CASSLDRDYEQYF. CDR3 nucleotide sequence: TGTGCCAGCAGTCTGGACAGGGACTACGAGCAGTACTTC. Combining the CDR3 with reference TRBV28 and TRBJ2-7 gives the whole variable domain DVKVTQSSRYLVKRTGEKVFLECVQDMDHENMFWYRQDPGLGLRLIYFSYDVKMKEKGDIPEGYSVSREKKERFSLILESASTNQTSMYLCASSLDRDYEQYFGPGTRLTVT.

This chain's CDR3 is CAWSPRSAEQFF. DNA of the CDR3: TGTGCCTGGAGCCCGAGGTCCGCGGAGCAGTTCTTC. This chain connects TRBV30 to TRBJ2-1; D remains ambiguous. The CDR3 sequence is 12 residues long. Trimming stripped 3 bases from V and 10 bases from J, with 13 bases between. Germline V CDR1 and CDR2: GTSNPN, SVGIG (reference sequence).

The chain employs TRBV2 and TRBJ1-5, with D unclear. CDR1 is SNHLY, CDR2 FYNNEI, per germline. The length of the CDR3 is 12 residues. The V end was cut by 4 bases, the J end by 7 bases, with 8 bases between. The CDR3 region has the DNA TGTGCCAGCAGTGTTTCCGGGCAGCCCCAGCATTTT. Its protein is CASSVSGQPQHF.

V is TRBV30 and J is TRBJ2-7, with TRBD2 matching over 9 bases. The CDR3 totals 15 residues. V lost 1 base, J lost 6 bases, and 10 bases stayed unmatched. Germline CDR1 reads GTSNPN; CDR2 reads SVGIG (reference sequence). Here the CDR3 DNA reads TGTGCCTGGAGTGGGACACAAGCGGGAGGCCTCGAGCAGTACTTC. Amino acids: CAWSGTQAGGLEQYF.

The chain carries TRBV28 and TRBJ2-7; 11 bases map to TRBD1. Germline CDR1 is MDHEN and CDR2 is SYDVKM. The CDR3 spans 14 residues. The J segment lost 6 bases and the V segment lost 4 bases, leaving 5 bases of the junction unmatched. The CDR3 sequence is CASSWTGGAGEQYF. The CDR3 coding sequence is TGTGCCAGCAGTTGGACAGGGGGCGCGGGCGAGCAGTACTTC.

The chain joins TRBV2 to TRBJ2-7; 11 bases are shared with TRBD1. Germline loops: CDR1 SNHLY, CDR2 FYNNEI. Trimming at V came to 11 bases and at J to 4 bases, leaving 10 bases not matched to a gene. The CDR3 runs to 14 residues. The CDR3 region is CACSGTGGSYEQYF. CDR3 bases: TGTGCCTGCTCGGGGACAGGGGGATCTTACGAGCAGTACTTC.

The chain is built from TRBV5-1 and TRBJ2-7; 9 bases agree with TRBD2. The CDR3 is made up of 14 amino acids. V shed 0 bases, J shed 6 bases, and the junction held 4 bases outside the gene matches. Germline-derived CDR1 and CDR2 are SGHRS and YFSETQ. CDR3 region: CASSLEGSGSEQYF. DNA for the CDR3: TGCGCCAGCAGCTTGGAGGGTAGCGGGAGCGAGCAGTACTTC.

The chain couples TRBV10-3 to TRBJ2-7; 8 bases are a match to TRBD2. Losses at the gene ends were 11 bases for V and 0 bases for J; bases not matched to a gene: 3. CDR3 length: 12 amino acids. The germline V gene has CDR1 ENHRY and CDR2 SYGVKD. The CDR3 nucleotides read TGTGCCTCGACTAGCGACTCCTACGAGCAGTACTTC. As protein: CASTSDSYEQYF.

CDR3 sequence reads: CASSLSPSPDTQYF. The CDR3 nucleotides read TGTGCCAGCAGCTTAAGCCCTAGTCCAGATACGCAGTATTTT. The chain combines TRBV7-3 with TRBJ2-3; no definite D call. Germline V lookup: CDR1 SGHTA, CDR2 FQGTGA. Between the trimmed V and J ends, which lost 1 base and 4 bases, there was a span of 9 bases. The CDR3 is 14 residues long. The whole variable domain, remainder taken from reference TRBV7-3 and TRBJ2-3, is GAGVSQTPSNKVTEKGKYVELRCDPISGHTALYWYRQSLGQGPEFLIYFQGTGAADDSGLPNDRFFAVRPEGSVSTLKIQRTERGDSAVYLCASSLSPSPDTQYFGPGTRLTVL.

The chain employs TRBV4-1 and TRBJ2-3, with 8 bases that match TRBD1. Germline lookup yields CDR1 MGHRA and CDR2 YSYEKL. The CDR3 is 16 amino acids. With 1 base clipped from V and 5 bases from J, the junction kept 8 bases outside the gene matches. DNA of the CDR3: TGCGCCAGCAGCCAAGTTGACAGGGGTTCAGAAGATACGCAGTATTTT. The encoded protein is CASSQVDRGSEDTQYF.

This clone was observed once. This chain links TRBV7-9 with TRBJ2-1; D not certain. Germline CDR1 reads SEHNR; CDR2 reads FQNEAQ (reference sequence). CDR3 length: 16 residues. Trimming pared 0 bases from V and 0 bases from J, leaving 9 bases between. The CDR3 nucleotides are TGTGCCAGCAGCTTAGCGGAAGCGATCTCCTACAATGAGCAGTTCTTC. This codes for CASSLAEAISYNEQFF.

This rearrangement joins TRBV6-6 to TRBJ1-1, with 7 bases lining up with TRBD1. Germline CDR1 is MNHNY and CDR2 is SVGAGI (reference sequence). Unmatched junction bases numbered 9, after V lost 6 bases and J lost 5 bases. The CDR3 is made up of 14 amino acids. This CDR3 is CASRKDRIVTEAFF. The CDR3 DNA is TGTGCCAGCAGAAAGGACAGGATAGTAACTGAAGCTTTCTTT.